This T cell receptor (beta chain) was captured in a study of type 1 regulatory T cells. Across the whole study: This in vitro CD4 product, T-allo10, is enriched for Tr1 cells and alloantigen-specific.

Graft donor-derived T-allo10 cells were described as host-alloantigen-specific, anergic, and alloantigen-specifically suppressive. With 2 bases clipped from V and 2 bases from J, the junction kept 2 bases outside the gene matches. Germline CDR1 MGHRA, CDR2 YSYEKL. This CDR3 has 14 amino acids. TCRdb re-called the reads through MiXCR, storing one row per CDR3 protein. The sample holds around 69,000 distinct CDR3 sequences, roughly three fifths seen once. About this clonotype itself: Its specificity is not known.

The chain links TRBV4-1 to TRBJ2-5; 7 bases agree with TRBD1. The receptor was isolated from a human donor in good health. The sample was cultured T cells, either the whole culture or a sorted T cell fraction (not recorded which). Subset denoted: Tr1-enriched cell product generated in vitro against host alloantigens. DNA for the CDR3: TGCGCCAGCAGCCAAAACAGGGGTCAAGAGACCCAGTACTTC. Its translation is CASSQNRGQETQYF.